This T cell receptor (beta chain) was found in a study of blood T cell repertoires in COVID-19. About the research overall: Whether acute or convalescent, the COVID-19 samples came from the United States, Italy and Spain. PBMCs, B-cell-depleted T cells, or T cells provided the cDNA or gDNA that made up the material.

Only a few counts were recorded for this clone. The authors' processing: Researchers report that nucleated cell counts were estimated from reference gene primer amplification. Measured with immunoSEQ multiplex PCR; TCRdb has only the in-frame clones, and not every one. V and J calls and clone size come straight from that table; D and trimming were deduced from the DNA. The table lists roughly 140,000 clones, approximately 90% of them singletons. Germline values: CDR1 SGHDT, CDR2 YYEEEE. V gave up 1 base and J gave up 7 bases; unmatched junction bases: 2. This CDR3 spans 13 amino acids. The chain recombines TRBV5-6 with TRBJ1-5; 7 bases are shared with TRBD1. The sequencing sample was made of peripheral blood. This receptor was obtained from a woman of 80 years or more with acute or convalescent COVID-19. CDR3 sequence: CASSLKGAQPQHF. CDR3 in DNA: TGTGCCAGCAGCTTGAAGGGGGCCCAGCCCCAGCATTTT.